This T cell receptor beta chain was sequenced for a study of CD8+ T cells in alopecia areata. For the study at large: The study gave treated patients oral tofacitinib at 5 to 10 mg twice daily. Patients in the study were on tofacitinib for 6 to 18 months, then off it for 6 months.

Described treatment: oral pan-JAK inhibitor, 5-10 mg twice daily. Peripheral blood and lesional scalp punch biopsies were taken from alopecia areata patients. The CDR3 is made up of 16 amino acids. From germline, CDR1 is LGHNA and CDR2 YSLEER. cDNA prepared by RNA extraction and subsequent reverse transcription served as the template for sequencing. Here immunoSEQ multiplex PCR was the method, and the copy in TCRdb shows in-frame clones only, minus some. The sample shows some 99,000 clones, approximately 60% of them seen only once. Sample: CD8+ T cells sorted from blood, taken at week 4, from a patient treated with tofacitinib. This chain links TRBV4-3 with TRBJ2-5; 10 bases fit TRBD1. The DNA matches TRBJ2-7 better at its end, which makes the J call doubtful. This receptor was taken from a human donor with alopecia areata. Here the CDR3 DNA reads TGCGCCAGCAGCTTTTCCGGGACAGGGGAGTCTTACGAGCAGTACTTC. Amino acids: CASSFSGTGESYEQYF.